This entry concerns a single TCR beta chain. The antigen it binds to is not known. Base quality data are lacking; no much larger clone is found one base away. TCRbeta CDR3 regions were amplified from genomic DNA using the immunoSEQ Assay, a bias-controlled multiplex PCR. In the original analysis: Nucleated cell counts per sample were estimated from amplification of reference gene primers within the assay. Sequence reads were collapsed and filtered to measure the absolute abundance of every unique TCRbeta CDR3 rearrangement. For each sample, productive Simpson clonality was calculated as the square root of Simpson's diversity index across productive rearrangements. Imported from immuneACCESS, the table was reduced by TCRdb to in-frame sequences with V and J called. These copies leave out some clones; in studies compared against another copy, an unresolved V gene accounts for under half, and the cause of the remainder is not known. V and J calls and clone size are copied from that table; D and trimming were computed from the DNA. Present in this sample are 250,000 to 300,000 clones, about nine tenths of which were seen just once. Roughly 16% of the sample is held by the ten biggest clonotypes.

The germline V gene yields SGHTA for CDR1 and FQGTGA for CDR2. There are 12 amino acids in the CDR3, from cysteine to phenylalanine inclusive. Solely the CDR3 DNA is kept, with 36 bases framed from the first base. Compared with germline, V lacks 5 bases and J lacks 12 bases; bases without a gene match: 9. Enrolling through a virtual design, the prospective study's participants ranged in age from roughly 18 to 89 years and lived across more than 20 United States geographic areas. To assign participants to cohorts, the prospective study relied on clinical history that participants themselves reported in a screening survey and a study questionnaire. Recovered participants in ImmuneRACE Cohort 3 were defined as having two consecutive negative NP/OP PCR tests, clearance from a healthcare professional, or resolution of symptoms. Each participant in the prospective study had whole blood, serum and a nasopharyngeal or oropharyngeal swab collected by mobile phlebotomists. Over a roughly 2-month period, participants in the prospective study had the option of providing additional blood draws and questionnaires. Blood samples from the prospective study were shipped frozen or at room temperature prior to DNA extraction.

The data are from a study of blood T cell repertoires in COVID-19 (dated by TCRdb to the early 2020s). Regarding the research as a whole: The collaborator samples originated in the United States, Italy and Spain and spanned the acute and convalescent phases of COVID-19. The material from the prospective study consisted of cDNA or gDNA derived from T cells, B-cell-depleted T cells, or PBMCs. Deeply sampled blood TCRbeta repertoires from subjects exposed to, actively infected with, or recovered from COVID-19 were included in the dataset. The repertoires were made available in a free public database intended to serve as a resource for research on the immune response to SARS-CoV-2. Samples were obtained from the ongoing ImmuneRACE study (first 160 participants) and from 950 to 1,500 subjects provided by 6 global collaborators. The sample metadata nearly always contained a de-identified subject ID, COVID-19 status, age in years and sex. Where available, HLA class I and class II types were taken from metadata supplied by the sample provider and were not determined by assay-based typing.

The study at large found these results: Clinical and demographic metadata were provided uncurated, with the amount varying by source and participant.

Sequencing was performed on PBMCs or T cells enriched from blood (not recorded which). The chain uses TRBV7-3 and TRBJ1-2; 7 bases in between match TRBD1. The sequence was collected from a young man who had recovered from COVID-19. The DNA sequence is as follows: TGTGCCAGCAGCCTAGACAGGGTTAACCACACCTTC. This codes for CASSLDRVNHTF.